This TCR beta chain was recovered during a study of blood T cells in healthy people across ages. Trimming shortened V by 4 bases and J by 5 bases, and 18 bases separated the two germline ends. Germline CDR1 is GTSNPN and CDR2 is SVGIG (reference sequence). The length of the CDR3 is 14 residues. The table lists this clonotype with a few counts. With a J-beta primer mix and a sample-barcoded 5' primer, a second PCR ran about 6 to 11 cycles. Each CDR3 protein gets one entry after TCRdb re-called the 5' RACE reads with MiXCR. The table lists 450,000 to 600,000 distinct CDR3 sequences, about 28% of them singletons, with 3% to 4% in the top ten. The sample was also reused in another study, on T cells of mothers and their children.

The TCR was taken from a boy under 10 years old in good health. The sample was blood. This chain uses TRBV30 with TRBJ2-7; D gene ambiguous. CDR3 bases: TGTGCCTGGATGAAAAACCTAGTGGCTGACGAGCAGTACTTC. Encoded protein: CAWMKNLVADEQYF.